This T cell receptor beta chain was identified during a study of blood T cell repertoires in COVID-19. As for the study in general: PBMCs, B-cell-depleted T cells, or T cells provided the cDNA or gDNA that made up the material.

Cohort assignment relied on participant-reported clinical history. This table comes from immunoSEQ multiplex PCR, and its TCRdb copy is limited to in-frame clones, with some not included. The table shows a few hundred thousand clones, with 80% to 90% occurring only once. V lost 0 bases, J lost 3 bases, and 2 bases stayed unmatched. The CDR3 covers 16 residues. V usage is TRBV23-1 and J usage is TRBJ2-3; 11 nucleotides align to TRBD1. TRBV23-1 is noted as an ORF with a role that remains uncertain. The receptor comes from a young man who had recovered from COVID-19. Material for sequencing was PBMCs or T cells enriched from blood (not recorded which). CDR3 nucleotide sequence: TGCGCCAGCAGTCAATCGGGACAGGGGGGGACAGATACGCAGTATTTT. Translating gives CASSQSGQGGTDTQYF.